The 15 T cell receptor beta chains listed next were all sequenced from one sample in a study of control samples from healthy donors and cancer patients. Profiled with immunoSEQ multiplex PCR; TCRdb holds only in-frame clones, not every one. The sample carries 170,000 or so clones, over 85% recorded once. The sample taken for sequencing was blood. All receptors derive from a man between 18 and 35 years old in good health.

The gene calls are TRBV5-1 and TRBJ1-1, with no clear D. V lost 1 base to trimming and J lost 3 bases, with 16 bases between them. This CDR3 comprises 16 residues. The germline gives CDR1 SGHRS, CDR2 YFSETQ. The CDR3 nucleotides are TGCGCCAGCAGCTTGATGGCCGTTGGCGGGGACACTGAAGCTTTCTTT. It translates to CASSLMAVGGDTEAFF.

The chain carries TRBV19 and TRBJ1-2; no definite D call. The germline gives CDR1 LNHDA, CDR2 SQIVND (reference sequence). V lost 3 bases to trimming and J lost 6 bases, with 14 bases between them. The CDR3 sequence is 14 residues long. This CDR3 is CASSIGNGLNGYTF. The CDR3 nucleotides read TGTGCCAGTAGTATCGGGAACGGACTAAATGGCTACACCTTC.

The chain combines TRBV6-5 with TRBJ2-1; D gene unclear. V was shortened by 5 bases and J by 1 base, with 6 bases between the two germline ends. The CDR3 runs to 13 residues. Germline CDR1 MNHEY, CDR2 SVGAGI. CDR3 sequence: CASSPLSYNEQFF. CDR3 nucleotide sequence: TGTGCCAGCAGTCCCCTGTCCTACAATGAGCAGTTCTTC.

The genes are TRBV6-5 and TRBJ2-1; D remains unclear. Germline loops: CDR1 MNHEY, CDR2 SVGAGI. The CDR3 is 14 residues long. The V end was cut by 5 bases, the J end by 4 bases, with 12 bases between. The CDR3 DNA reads TGTGCCAGCAGTCCCCGAGACCGATACAATGAGCAGTTCTTC. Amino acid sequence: CASSPRDRYNEQFF.

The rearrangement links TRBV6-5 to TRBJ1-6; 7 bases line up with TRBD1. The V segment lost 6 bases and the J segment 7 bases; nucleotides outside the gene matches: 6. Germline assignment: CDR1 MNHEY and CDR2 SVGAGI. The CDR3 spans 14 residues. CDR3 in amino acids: CASRQGRKNSPLHF. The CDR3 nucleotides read TGTGCCAGCAGACAGGGGCGAAAAAATTCACCCCTCCACTTT.

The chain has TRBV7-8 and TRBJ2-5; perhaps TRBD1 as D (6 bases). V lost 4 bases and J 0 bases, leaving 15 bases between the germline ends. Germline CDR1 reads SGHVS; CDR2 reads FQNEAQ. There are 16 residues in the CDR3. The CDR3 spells CASSSWTDSYQETQYF. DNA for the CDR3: TGTGCCAGCAGCTCTTGGACAGATTCGTACCAAGAGACCCAGTACTTC.

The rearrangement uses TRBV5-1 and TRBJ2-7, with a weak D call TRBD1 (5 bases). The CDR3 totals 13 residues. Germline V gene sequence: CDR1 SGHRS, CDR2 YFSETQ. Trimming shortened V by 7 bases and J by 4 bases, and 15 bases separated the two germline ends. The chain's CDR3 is CASHTSTGYEQYF. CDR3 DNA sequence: TGCGCCAGCCACACATCCACAGGTTACGAGCAGTACTTC.

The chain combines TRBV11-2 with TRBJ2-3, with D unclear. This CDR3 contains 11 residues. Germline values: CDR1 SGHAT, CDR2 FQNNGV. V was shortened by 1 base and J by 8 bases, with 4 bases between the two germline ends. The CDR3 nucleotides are TGTGCCAGCAGCTTAGGTGTTACGCAGTATTTT. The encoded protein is CASSLGVTQYF.

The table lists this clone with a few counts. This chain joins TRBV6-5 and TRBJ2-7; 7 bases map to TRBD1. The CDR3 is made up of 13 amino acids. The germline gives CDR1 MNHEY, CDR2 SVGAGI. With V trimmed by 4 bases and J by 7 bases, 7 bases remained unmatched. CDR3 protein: CASSSTGDREQYF. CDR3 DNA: TGTGCCAGCAGTTCCACAGGGGATCGGGAGCAGTACTTC.

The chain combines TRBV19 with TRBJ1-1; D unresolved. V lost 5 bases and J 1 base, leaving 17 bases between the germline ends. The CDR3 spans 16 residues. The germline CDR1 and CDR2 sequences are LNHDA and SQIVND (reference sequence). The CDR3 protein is CASSAIGPRRNTEAFF. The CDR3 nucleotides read TGTGCCAGTAGTGCGATTGGTCCGAGGAGGAACACTGAAGCTTTCTTT. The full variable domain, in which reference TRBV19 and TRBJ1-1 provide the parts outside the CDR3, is DGGITQSPKYLFRKEGQNVTLSCEQNLNHDAMYWYRQDPGQGLRLIYYSQIVNDFQKGDIAEGYSVSREKKESFPLTVTSAQKNPTAFYLCASSAIGPRRNTEAFFGQGTRLTVV.

The CDR3 sequence: CSVFGSTDNYGYTF. The CDR3 nucleotides read TGCAGCGTTTTTGGAAGTACAGATAACTATGGCTACACCTTC. The chain joins TRBV29-1 to TRBJ1-2; D unresolved. Trimming removed 5 bases from V and 1 base from J, with 14 bases in between. This CDR3 contains 14 residues. The V gene's germline CDR1 is SQVTM and CDR2 ANQGSEA.

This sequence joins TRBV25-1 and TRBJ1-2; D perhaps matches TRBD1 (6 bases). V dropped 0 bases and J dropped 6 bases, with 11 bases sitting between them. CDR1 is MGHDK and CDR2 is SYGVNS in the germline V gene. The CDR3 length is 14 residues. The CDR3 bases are TGTGCCAGCAGTGAATATTCAGGGGTAAATGGCTACACCTTC. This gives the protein CASSEYSGVNGYTF.

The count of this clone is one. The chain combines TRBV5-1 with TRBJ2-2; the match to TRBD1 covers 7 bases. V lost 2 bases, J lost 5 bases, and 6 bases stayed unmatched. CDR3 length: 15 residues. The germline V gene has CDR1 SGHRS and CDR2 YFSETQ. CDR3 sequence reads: CASSLLGQSTGELFF. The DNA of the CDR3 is TGCGCCAGCAGCTTATTGGGACAGTCGACCGGGGAGCTGTTTTTT.

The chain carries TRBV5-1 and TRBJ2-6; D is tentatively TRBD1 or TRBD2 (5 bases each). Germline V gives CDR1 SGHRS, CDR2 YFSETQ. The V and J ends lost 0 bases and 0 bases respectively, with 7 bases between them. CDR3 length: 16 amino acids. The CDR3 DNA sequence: TGCGCCAGCAGCTTGGATGGGGGCTCTGGGGCCAACGTCCTGACTTTC. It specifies CASSLDGGSGANVLTF.

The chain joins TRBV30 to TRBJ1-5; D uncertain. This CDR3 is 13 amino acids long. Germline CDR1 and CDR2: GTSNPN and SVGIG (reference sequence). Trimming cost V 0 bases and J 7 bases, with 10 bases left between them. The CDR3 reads CAWSVQMNQPQHF. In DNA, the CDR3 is TGTGCCTGGAGTGTACAAATGAACCAGCCCCAGCATTTT.